This T cell receptor beta chain was captured in a study of T-cell reconstitution after alpha-beta-depleted transplantation in children. Looked up from germline, CDR1 is DFQATT and CDR2 is SNEGSKA (reference sequence). The length of the CDR3 is 15 residues. The V gene end was trimmed by 0 bases and the J gene end by 4 bases; junction bases not matched to a gene: 5. As it was prepared, the TCRbeta library received unique molecular identifiers. TCRdb used MiXCR to reprocess the PCR reads, holding one entry per CDR3 protein. The sample yields some 290,000 distinct CDR3 sequences, more than 9% seen once. This clonotype has just one count.

The sample consisted of PBMCs from the stem cell graft donor, taken from the stem cell graft. The V gene is TRBV20-1, the J gene TRBJ1-4; the match to TRBD1 covers 7 bases. The sequence derives from a human donor who donated a stem cell graft to a child with SCID. Written as DNA, the CDR3 is TGCAGTGCTAGAGATGAACAGGGGAATAATGAAAAACTGTTTTTT. Translating gives CSARDEQGNNEKLFF.